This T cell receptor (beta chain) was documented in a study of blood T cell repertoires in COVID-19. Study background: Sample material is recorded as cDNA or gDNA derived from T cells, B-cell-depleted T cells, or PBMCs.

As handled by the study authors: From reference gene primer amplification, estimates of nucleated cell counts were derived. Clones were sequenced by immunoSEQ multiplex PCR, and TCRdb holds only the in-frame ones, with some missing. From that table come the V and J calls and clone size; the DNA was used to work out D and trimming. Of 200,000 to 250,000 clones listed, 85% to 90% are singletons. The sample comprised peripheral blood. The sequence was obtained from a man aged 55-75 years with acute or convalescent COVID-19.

The DNA of the CDR3 is TGCGCCAGCAGCCCCGGGACAGGGGGCATGGTTGGCTACACCTTC. Protein product: CASSPGTGGMVGYTF. The chain joins TRBV5-1 to TRBJ1-2; 12 bases are a match to TRBD1. V dropped 4 bases and J dropped 7; count of bases not matched to a gene: 8. CDR3 length: 15 amino acids. Germline lookup yields CDR1 SGHRS and CDR2 YFSETQ.